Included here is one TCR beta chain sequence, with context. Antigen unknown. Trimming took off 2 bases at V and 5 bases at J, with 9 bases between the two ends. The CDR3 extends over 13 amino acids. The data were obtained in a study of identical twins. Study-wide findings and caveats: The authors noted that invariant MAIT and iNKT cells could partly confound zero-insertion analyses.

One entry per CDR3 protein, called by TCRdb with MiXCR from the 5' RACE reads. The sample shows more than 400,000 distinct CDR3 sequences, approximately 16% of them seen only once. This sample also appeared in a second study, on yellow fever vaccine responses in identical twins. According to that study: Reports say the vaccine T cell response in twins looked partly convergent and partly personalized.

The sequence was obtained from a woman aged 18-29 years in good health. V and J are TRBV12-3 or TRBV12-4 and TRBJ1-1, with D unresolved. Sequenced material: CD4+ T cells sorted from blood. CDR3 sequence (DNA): TGTGCCAGCAGTTTAAAGGCGTCGACTGAAGCTTTCTTT. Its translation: CASSLKASTEAFF.